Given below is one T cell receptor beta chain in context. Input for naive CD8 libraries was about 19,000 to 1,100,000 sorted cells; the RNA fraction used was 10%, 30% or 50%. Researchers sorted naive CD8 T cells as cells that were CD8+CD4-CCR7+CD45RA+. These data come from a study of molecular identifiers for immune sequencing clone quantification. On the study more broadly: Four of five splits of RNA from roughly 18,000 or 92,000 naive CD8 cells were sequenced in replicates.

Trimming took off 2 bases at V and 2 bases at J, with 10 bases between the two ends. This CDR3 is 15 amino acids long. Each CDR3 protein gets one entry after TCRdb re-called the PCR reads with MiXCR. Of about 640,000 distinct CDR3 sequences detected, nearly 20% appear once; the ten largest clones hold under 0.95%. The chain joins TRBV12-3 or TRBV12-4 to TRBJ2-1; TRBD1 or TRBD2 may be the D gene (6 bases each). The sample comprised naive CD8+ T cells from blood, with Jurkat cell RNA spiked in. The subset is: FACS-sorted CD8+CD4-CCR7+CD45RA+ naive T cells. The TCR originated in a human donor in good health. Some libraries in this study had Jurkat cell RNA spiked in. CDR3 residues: CASSLRGAPYNEQFF. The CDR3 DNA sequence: TGTGCCAGCAGTTTAAGGGGGGCCCCCTACAATGAGCAGTTCTTC.